The present entry profiles one T cell receptor beta chain with its context. Its specificity is not known. Germline CDR1 is MNHNS and CDR2 is SASEGT. This CDR3 contains 14 residues. V was trimmed by 1 base and J by 10 bases, leaving 14 bases between them. Clones were sequenced by immunoSEQ multiplex PCR, and TCRdb holds only the in-frame ones, with some missing. This sample has approximately 70,000 clones, with 87% found just once. This specimen belongs to a study of lymphopenia after photon versus proton radiotherapy. Broader study findings: After the lymphocyte nadir, photon-treated repertoires showed oligoclonal expansion, especially of CD8+ Temra cells. Relative stability marked proton patients; photon patients lost diversity and naive cells.

The sequencing used peripheral blood, collected from a patient treated with proton-based radiotherapy. The chain joins TRBV6-1 to TRBJ1-5; D uncertain. The receptor comes from an elderly man with esophageal cancer. The CDR3 loop is CASSEVQVVKPQHF. CDR3 bases: TGTGCCAGCAGTGAAGTTCAGGTGGTTAAACCCCAGCATTTT.